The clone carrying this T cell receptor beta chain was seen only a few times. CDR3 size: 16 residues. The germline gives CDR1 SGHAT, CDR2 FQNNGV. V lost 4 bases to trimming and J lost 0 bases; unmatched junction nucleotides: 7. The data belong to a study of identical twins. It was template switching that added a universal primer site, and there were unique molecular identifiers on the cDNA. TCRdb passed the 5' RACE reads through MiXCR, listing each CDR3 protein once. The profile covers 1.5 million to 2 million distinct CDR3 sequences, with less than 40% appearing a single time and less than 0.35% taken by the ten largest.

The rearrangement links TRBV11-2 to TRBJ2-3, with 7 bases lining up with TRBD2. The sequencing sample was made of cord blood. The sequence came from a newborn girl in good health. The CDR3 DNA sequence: TGTGCCAGCAGCTCCCTTCGCGGGAGCAGCACAGATACGCAGTATTTT. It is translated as CASSSLRGSSTDTQYF.